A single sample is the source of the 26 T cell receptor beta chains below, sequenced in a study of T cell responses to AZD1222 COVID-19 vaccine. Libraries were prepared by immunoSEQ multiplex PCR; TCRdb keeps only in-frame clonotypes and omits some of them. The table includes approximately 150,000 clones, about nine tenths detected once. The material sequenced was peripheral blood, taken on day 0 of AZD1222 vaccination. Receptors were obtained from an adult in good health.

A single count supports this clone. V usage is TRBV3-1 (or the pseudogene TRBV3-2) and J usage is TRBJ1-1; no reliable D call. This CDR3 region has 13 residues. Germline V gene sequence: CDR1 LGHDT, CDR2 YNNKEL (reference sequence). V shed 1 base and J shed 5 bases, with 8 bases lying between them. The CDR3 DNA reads TGTGCCAGCAGCCAAGGGTTGGAAACTGAAGCTTTCTTT. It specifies CASSQGLETEAFF.

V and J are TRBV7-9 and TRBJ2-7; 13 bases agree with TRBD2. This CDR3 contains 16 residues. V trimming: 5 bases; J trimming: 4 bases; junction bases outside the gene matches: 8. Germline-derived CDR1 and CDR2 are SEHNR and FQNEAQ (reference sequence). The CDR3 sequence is CASSERTSGSRYEQYF. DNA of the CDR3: TGTGCCAGCAGCGAGAGGACTAGCGGGAGTCGGTACGAGCAGTACTTC. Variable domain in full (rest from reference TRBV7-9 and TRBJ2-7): DTGVSQNPRHKITKRGQNVTFRCDPISEHNRLYWYRQTLGQGPEFLTYFQNEAQLEKSRLLSDRFSAERPKGSFSTLEIQRTEQGDSAMYLCASSERTSGSRYEQYFGPGTRLTVT.

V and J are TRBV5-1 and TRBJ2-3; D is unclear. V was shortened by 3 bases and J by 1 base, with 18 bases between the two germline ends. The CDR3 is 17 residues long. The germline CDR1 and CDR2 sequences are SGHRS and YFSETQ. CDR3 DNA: TGCGCCAGCAGCTCCCTGGGGTCGATTGGTGGCACAGATACGCAGTATTTT. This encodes CASSSLGSIGGTDTQYF.

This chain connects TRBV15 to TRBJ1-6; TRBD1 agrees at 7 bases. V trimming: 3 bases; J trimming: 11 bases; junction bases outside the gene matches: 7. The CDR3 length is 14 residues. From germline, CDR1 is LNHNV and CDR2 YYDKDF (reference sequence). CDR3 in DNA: TGTGCCACCAGCAGCTGGGACAGTGTGACACCCCTCCACTTT. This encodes CATSSWDSVTPLHF.

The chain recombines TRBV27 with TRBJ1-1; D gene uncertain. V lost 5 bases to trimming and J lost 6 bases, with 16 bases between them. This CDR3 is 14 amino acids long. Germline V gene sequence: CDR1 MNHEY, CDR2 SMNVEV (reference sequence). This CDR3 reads CASSVSRYGAEAFF. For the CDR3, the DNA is TGTGCCAGCAGTGTTAGTAGGTATGGGGCTGAAGCTTTCTTT.

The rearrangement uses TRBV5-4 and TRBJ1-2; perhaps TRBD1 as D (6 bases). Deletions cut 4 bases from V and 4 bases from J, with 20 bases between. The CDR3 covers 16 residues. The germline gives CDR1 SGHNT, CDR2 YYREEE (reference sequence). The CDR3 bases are TGTGCCAGCAGCCTTGGGGGGGCAGTTAATCTCTATGGCTACACCTTC. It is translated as CASSLGGAVNLYGYTF.

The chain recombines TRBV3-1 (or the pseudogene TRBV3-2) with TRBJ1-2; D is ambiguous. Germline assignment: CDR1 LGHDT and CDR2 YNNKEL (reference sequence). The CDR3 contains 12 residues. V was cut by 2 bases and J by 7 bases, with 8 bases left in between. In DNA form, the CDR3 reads TGTGCCAGCAGCCAAACCAAAGGTGGCTACACCTTC. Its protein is CASSQTKGGYTF.

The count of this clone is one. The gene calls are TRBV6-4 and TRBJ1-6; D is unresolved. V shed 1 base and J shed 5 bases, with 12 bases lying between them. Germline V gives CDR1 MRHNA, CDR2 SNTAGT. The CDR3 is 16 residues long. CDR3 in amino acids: CASSDYPAGDNSPLHF. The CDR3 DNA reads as TGTGCCAGCAGTGACTACCCGGCAGGAGATAATTCACCCCTCCACTTT.

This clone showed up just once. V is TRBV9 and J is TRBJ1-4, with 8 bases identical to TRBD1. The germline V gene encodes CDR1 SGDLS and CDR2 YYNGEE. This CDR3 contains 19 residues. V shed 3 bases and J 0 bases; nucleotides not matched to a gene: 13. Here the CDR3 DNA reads TGTGCCAGCAGCGCAACCGTACAGGGGGTGGTTGCAACTAATGAAAAACTGTTTTTT. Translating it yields CASSATVQGVVATNEKLFF.

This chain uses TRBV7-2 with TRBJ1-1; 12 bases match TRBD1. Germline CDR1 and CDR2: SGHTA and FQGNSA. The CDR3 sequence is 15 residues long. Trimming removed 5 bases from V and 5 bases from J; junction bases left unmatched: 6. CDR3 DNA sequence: TGTGCCAGCAGCACGGGGACAGGGGGCCATACTGAAGCTTTCTTT. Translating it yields CASSTGTGGHTEAFF.

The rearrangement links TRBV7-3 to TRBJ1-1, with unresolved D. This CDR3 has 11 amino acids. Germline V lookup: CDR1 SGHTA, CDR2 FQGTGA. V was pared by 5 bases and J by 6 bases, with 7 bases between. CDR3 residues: CASSQGPEAFF. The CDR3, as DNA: TGTGCCAGCAGCCAAGGTCCTGAAGCTTTCTTT.

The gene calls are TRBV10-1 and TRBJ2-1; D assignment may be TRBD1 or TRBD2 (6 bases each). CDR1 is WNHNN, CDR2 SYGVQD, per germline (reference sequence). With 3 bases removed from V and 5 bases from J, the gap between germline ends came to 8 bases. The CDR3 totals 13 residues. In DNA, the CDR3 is TGCGCCAGCAGTGATCGGGGGCACAATGAGCAGTTCTTC. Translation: CASSDRGHNEQFF.

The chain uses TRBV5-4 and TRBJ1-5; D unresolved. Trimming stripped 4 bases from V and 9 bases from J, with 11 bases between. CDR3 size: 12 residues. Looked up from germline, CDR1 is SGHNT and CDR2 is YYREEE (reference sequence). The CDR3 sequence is CASSREGGPQHF. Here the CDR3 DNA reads TGTGCCAGCAGCCGCGAGGGCGGGCCCCAGCATTTT.

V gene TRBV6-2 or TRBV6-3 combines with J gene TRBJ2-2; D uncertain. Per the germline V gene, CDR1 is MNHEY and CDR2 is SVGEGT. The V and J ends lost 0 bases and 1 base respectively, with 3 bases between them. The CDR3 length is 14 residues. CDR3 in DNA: TGTGCCAGCAGTTACTCCCTGAACACCGGGGAGCTGTTTTTT. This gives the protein CASSYSLNTGELFF.

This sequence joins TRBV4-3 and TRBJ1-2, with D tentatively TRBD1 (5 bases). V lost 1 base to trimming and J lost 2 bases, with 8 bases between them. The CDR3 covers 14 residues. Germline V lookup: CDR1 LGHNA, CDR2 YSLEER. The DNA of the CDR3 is TGCGCCAGCAGCCAAGGACAGAGGAACTATGGCTACACCTTC. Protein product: CASSQGQRNYGYTF.

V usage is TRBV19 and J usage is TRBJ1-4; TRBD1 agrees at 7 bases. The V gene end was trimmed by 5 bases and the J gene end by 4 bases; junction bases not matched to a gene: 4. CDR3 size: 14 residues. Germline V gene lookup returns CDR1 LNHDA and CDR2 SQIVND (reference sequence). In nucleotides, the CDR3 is TGTGCCAGTAGTTGGACAGGAGATAATGAAAAACTGTTTTTT. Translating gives CASSWTGDNEKLFF. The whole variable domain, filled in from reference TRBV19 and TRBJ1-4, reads DGGITQSPKYLFRKEGQNVTLSCEQNLNHDAMYWYRQDPGQGLRLIYYSQIVNDFQKGDIAEGYSVSREKKESFPLTVTSAQKNPTAFYLCASSWTGDNEKLFFGSGTQLSVL.

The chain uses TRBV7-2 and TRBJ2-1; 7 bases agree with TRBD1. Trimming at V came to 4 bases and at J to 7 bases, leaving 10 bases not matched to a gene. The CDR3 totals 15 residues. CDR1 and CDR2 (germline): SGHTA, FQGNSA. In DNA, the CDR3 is TGTGCCAGCAGCTCTAGAGACAGGGATCGGAATGAGCAGTTCTTC. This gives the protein CASSSRDRDRNEQFF. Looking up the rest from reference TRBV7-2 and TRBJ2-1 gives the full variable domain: GAGVSQSPSNKVTEKGKDVELRCDPISGHTALYWYRQSLGQGLEFLIYFQGNSAPDKSGLPSDRFSAERTGGSVSTLTIQRTQQEDSAVYLCASSSRDRDRNEQFFGPGTRLTVL.

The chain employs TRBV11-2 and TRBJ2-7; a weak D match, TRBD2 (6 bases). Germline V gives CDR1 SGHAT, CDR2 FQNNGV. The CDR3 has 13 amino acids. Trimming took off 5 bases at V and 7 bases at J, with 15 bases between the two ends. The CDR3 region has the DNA TGTGCCAGCAGCCTACGAGGTGCGGGGGAGCAGTACTTC. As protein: CASSLRGAGEQYF.

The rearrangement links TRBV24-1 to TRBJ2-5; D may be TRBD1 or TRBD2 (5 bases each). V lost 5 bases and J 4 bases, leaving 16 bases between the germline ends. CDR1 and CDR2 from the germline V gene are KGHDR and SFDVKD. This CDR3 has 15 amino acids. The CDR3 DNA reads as TGTGCCACCAGTGCCGATGGGGGTCTCGGAGAGACCCAGTACTTC. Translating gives CATSADGGLGETQYF.

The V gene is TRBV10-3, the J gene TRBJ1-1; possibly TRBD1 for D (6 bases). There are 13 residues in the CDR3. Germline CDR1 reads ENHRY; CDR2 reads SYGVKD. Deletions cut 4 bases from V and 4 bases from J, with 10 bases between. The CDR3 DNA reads TGTGCCATCAGTGGCAGGGGTACCACTGAAGCTTTCTTT. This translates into CAISGRGTTEAFF.

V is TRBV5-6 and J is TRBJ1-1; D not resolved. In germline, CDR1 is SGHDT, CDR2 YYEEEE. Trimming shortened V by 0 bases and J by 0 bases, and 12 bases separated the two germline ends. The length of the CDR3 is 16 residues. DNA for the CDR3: TGTGCCAGCAGCTTGGCTGGGAACATGGTGAACACTGAAGCTTTCTTT. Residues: CASSLAGNMVNTEAFF.

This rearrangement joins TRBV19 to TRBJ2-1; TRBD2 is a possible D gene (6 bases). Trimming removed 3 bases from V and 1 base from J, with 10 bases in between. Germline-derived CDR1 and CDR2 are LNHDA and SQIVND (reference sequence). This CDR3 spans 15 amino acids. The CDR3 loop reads CASSISTRSYNEQFF. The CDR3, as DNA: TGTGCCAGTAGTATCTCGACTAGGTCCTACAATGAGCAGTTCTTC.

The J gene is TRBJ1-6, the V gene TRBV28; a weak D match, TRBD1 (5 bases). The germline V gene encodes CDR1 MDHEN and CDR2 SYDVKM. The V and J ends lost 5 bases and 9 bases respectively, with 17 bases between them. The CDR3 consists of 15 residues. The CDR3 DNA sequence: TGTGCCAGCAGTCTAGCGGCAGGGAGGGGTTCACCCCTCCACTTT. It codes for CASSLAAGRGSPLHF.

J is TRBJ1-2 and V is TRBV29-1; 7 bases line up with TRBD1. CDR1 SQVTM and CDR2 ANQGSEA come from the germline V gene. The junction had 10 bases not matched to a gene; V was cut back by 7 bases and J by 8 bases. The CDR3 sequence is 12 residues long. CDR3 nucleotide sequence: TGCAGCGGGATGGACAGGACTGCCGGCTACACCTTC. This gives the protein CSGMDRTAGYTF. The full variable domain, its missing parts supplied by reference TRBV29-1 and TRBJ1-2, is SAVISQKPSRDICQRGTSLTIQCQVDSQVTMMFWYRQQPGQSLTLIATANQGSEATYESGFVIDKFPISRPNLTFSTLTVSNMSPEDSSIYLCSGMDRTAGYTFGSGTRLTVV.

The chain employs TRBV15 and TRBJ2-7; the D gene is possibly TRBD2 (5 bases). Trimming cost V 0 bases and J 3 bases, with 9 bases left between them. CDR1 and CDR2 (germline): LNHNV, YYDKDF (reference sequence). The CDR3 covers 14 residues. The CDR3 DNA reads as TGTGCCACCAGCAGAGATGTGGACTTCTACGAGCAGTACTTC. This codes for CATSRDVDFYEQYF.

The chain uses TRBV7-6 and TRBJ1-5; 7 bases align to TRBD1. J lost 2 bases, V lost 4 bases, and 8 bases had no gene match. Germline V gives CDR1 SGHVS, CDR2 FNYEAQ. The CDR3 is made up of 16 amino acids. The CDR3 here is CASSYGQAAGNQPQHF. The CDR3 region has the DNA TGTGCCAGCAGCTACGGACAGGCCGCCGGCAATCAGCCCCAGCATTTT.